This T cell receptor (beta chain) derives from a study of early stage breast cancer tumors. Across the whole study: Most invasive tumors, about 80% of the 16, were ER+/PR+/HER2-. Findings of the study overall: Tumor and normal breast were distinguished via blood comparison in about 85% of the 16 patients. Compared with adjacent normal breast tissue, tumors showed around 2.7-fold greater T cell density and higher clonality. Unsorted bulk genomic DNA sequencing lacked pairing and functional marker data.

The protocol was immunoSEQ multiplex PCR, while the TCRdb copy is restricted to in-frame clones and leaves out a portion. The sample lists 25,000 to 35,000 clones, just under 75% occurring once. Remarks on this clone: Antigen: not known.

The CDR3 runs 16 residues. V lost 4 bases to trimming and J lost 4 bases, with 17 bases between them. CDR1 MGHRA and CDR2 YSYEKL come from the germline V gene. Material: blood. The gene calls are TRBV4-1 and TRBJ2-1; D unresolved. This clonotype was sampled from a person aged 40-50 years with breast cancer. The CDR3 sequence is CASSLTWPLRYNEQFF. CDR3 coding DNA: TGCGCCAGCAGCCTGACTTGGCCCCTACGATACAATGAGCAGTTCTTC.